Shown below are 10 T cell receptor beta chains from a single sample sequenced in a study of blood T cell repertoires in COVID-19. Assay: immunoSEQ multiplex PCR; the TCRdb copy retains only in-frame clones and omits some. The data contain some 200,000 clones, around 82% of them singletons. The sample comprised PBMCs or T cells enriched from blood (not recorded which). These receptors came from a man in his forties who had recovered from COVID-19.

The chain recombines TRBV6-5 with TRBJ1-2, with D uncertain. The V gene's germline CDR1 is MNHEY and CDR2 SVGAGI. This CDR3 has 12 residues. Trimming pared 2 bases from V and 8 bases from J, leaving 9 bases between. The CDR3 sequence: CASSYREGGYTF. Here the CDR3 DNA reads TGTGCCAGCAGTTACAGGGAGGGCGGCTACACCTTC.

The chain links TRBV10-3 to TRBJ1-3; a possible D gene is TRBD1 (5 bases). This CDR3 comprises 13 residues. From germline, CDR1 is ENHRY and CDR2 SYGVKD. Trimming took off 4 bases at V and 2 bases at J, with 6 bases between the two ends. For the CDR3, the DNA is TGTGCCATCAGTGGGGGGGCTGGAAACACCATATATTTT. Protein sequence: CAISGGAGNTIYF.

The CDR3: CASKPGVVGNTIYF. CDR3 sequence (DNA): TGTGCCAGCAAGCCCGGGGTAGTCGGAAACACCATATATTTT. The chain couples TRBV28 to TRBJ1-3; D unclear. This CDR3 is 14 amino acids long. V lost 7 bases to trimming and J lost 4 bases, with 14 bases between them. The germline V gene encodes CDR1 MDHEN and CDR2 SYDVKM.

The rearrangement uses TRBV3-1 (or the pseudogene TRBV3-2) and TRBJ1-2; D uncertain. This CDR3 is built from 13 residues. Deletions cut 1 base from V and 6 bases from J, with 9 bases between. Germline-derived CDR1 and CDR2 are LGHDT and YNNKEL (reference sequence). As DNA, the CDR3 is TGTGCCAGCAGCCAAGGAGAGAGCGATGGCTACACCTTC. Translating it yields CASSQGESDGYTF.

This chain uses TRBV7-9 with TRBJ2-3; D is possibly TRBD2 (5 bases). The ends were cut back, 4 bases at V and 3 bases at J, with 14 bases in the middle. The germline gives CDR1 SEHNR, CDR2 FQNEAQ (reference sequence). This CDR3 has 15 amino acids. CDR3 sequence reads: CASSSTNAGTDTQYF. The DNA for the CDR3 is TGTGCCAGCAGCTCTACGAATGCGGGTACAGATACGCAGTATTTT. Based on the CDR3 plus reference TRBV7-9 and TRBJ2-3, the full variable domain is DTGVSQNPRHKITKRGQNVTFRCDPISEHNRLYWYRQTLGQGPEFLTYFQNEAQLEKSRLLSDRFSAERPKGSFSTLEIQRTEQGDSAMYLCASSSTNAGTDTQYFGPGTRLTVL.

The chain combines TRBV27 with TRBJ1-3; D unclear. The ends were cut back, 5 bases at V and 0 bases at J, with 17 bases in the middle. The CDR3 is 17 residues long. CDR1 is MNHEY, CDR2 SMNVEV, per germline (reference sequence). The chain's CDR3 is CASSPRLAPRSGNTIYF. CDR3 sequence (DNA): TGTGCCAGCAGTCCTCGATTGGCCCCCCGCTCTGGAAACACCATATATTTT.

This chain links TRBV2 with TRBJ2-1; D ambiguous. CDR1 and CDR2 (germline): SNHLY, FYNNEI. CDR3 length equals 11 residues. V lost 5 bases and J 9 bases, leaving 8 bases between the germline ends. The CDR3 DNA follows: TGTGCCAGCAGTTTGTACGGTGAGCAGTTCTTC. Encoded protein: CASSLYGEQFF. Using reference TRBV2 and TRBJ2-1 for the parts outside the CDR3, the full variable domain is EPEVTQTPSHQVTQMGQEVILRCVPISNHLYFYWYRQILGQKVEFLVSFYNNEISEKSEIFDDQFSVERPDGSNFTLKIRSTKLEDSAMYFCASSLYGEQFFGPGTRLTVL.

This clone was seen repeatedly, ten times or more. V and J are TRBV30 and TRBJ1-2; maybe TRBD1 (5 bases). Trimming cost V 3 bases and J 0 bases, with 20 bases left between them. The length of the CDR3 is 17 residues. Germline V CDR1 and CDR2: GTSNPN, SVGIG (reference sequence). This CDR3 is CAWRKGQGGGSNYGYTF. DNA for the CDR3: TGTGCCTGGAGGAAGGGGCAGGGTGGCGGATCTAACTATGGCTACACCTTC. Full variable domain (rest looked up from reference TRBV30 and TRBJ1-2): SQTIHQWPATLVQPVGSPLSLECTVEGTSNPNLYWYRQAAGRGLQLLFYSVGIGQISSEVPQNLSASRPQDRQFILSSKKLLLSDSGFYLCAWRKGQGGGSNYGYTFGSGTRLTVV.

This clone was recorded a few times. The chain couples TRBV11-3 to TRBJ2-7; a possible D gene is TRBD1 (5 bases). This CDR3 has 12 residues. V lost 5 bases and J 5 bases, leaving 10 bases between the germline ends. Germline values: CDR1 SGHNT, CDR2 YENEEA. For the CDR3, the DNA is TGTGCCAGCAGCAGTCAGGGTGACGAGCAGTACTTC. It codes for CASSSQGDEQYF.

The chain combines TRBV27 with TRBJ2-1; a weak D match, TRBD2 (6 bases). Germline loops: CDR1 MNHEY, CDR2 SMNVEV (reference sequence). The CDR3 runs 16 residues. With 6 bases removed from V and 0 bases from J, the gap between germline ends came to 15 bases. CDR3 in amino acids: CASSPSDVSSYNEQFF. CDR3 nucleotide sequence: TGTGCCAGCAGCCCTAGCGATGTGAGCTCCTACAATGAGCAGTTCTTC.